This entry concerns a single T cell receptor (beta chain). Its specific antigen is unknown. Its ends do not fully match the called genes, so a read error is possible. The CDR3, from cysteine to phenylalanine, totals 13 residues. Only CDR3 DNA remains: 39 bases, in frame from the first base. The CDR1 and CDR2 encoded by the germline V gene are SNHLY and FYNNEI. The immunoSEQ Assay, a bias-controlled multiplex PCR, was used to amplify TCRbeta CDR3 regions from genomic DNA. The original pipeline was this. Within the assay, amplification of reference gene primers was used to estimate how many nucleated cells each sample contained. To quantify the absolute abundance of each unique TCRbeta CDR3 rearrangement, sequence reads were collapsed and filtered. For each sample, productive Simpson clonality was calculated as the square root of Simpson's diversity index over productive rearrangements. TCRdb's version of the immuneACCESS table is confined to in-frame rearrangements and falls short of the full clone set. An unresolved V gene accounts for under half of the shortfall where checked; the remainder is of unknown origin. That table gives V, J and clone size, and the DNA gave D and trimming. The sample table records nearly 60,000 clones; more than 75% of these occur just once. The ten largest clones take up 4% to 5.5% of the sample.

The data are from a study of blood T cell repertoires in COVID-19 (dated by TCRdb to the early 2020s). Turning to the overall study: The collaborator samples originated in the United States, Italy and Spain and spanned the acute and convalescent phases of COVID-19. The material from the prospective study consisted of cDNA or gDNA derived from T cells, B-cell-depleted T cells, or PBMCs. Subjects who had been exposed to COVID-19, were actively infected with it, or had recovered from it provided the deeply sampled blood TCRbeta repertoires that made up the dataset. The repertoires were released in a freely available public database intended as a resource for research on the immune response to SARS-CoV-2. The samples were drawn from two sources: the first 160 participants of the ongoing ImmuneRACE study, and 1,000 to 1,500 subjects contributed by 6 global collaborators. Nearly every sample came with metadata listing a de-identified subject ID, COVID-19 status, age in years and sex. HLA class I and class II types, where available, came from metadata supplied by the sample provider rather than from assay-based typing.

Overall results and qualifications from the work: Clinical and demographic metadata were provided uncurated, with the amount varying by source and participant.

Each collaborating institution followed its own protocols to collect whole blood in K2EDTA tubes. Collaborator samples were shipped for TCRbeta analysis as frozen whole blood, isolated PBMCs, or DNA extracted from either sample type. This receptor was obtained from a man aged 35-49 years with active COVID-19. Source material: peripheral blood. Recombination connected TRBV2 to TRBJ1-1; 7 nucleotides in the junction match TRBD1. The CDR3 here reads CASREDRDAEAFF. At the DNA level, the sequence is TGTGCCAGCAGAGAAGACAGGGACGCTGAAGCTTTCTTT.